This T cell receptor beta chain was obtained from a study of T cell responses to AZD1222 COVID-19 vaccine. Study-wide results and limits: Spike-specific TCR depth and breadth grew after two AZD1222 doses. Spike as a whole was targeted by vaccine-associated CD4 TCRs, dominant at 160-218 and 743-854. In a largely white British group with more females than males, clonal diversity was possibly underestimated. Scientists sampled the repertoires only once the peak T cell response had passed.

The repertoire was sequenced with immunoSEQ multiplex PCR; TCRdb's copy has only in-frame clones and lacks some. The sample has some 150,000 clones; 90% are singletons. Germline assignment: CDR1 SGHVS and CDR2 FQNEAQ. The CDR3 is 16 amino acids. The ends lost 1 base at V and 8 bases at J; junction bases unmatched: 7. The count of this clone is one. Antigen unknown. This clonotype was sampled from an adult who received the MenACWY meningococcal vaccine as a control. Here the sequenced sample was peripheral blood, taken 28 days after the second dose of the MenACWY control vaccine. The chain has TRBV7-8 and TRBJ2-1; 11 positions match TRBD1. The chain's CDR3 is CASSLGGGTGGDEQFF. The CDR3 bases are TGTGCCAGCAGCTTAGGCGGCGGGACAGGGGGTGATGAGCAGTTCTTC.